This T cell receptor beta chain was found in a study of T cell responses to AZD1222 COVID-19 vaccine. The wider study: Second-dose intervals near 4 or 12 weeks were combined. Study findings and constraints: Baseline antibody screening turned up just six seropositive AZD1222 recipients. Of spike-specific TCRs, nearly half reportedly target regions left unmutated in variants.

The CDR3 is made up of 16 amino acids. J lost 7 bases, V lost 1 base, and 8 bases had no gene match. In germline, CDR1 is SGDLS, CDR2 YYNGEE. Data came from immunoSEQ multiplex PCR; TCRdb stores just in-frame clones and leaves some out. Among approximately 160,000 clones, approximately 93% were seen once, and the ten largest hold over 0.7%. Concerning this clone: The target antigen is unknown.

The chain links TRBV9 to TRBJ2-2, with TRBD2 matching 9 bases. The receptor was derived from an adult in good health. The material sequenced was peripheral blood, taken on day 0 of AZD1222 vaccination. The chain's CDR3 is CASSVIAGESGGELFF. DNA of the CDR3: TGTGCCAGCAGCGTAATAGCGGGGGAGTCGGGCGGGGAGCTGTTTTTT.